The 16 T cell receptor beta chains reported below all come from one sample, sequenced in a study of OX40 agonist ivuxolimab in advanced cancers. Profiled with immunoSEQ multiplex PCR; TCRdb holds only in-frame clones, not every one. Of under 75,000 clones listed, around 90% were seen once; the top ten hold approximately 0.61%. The source material was CD4+ or CD8+ T cells sorted from blood, sampled in a trial of the OX40 agonist ivuxolimab. The receptors here all came from an adult with an advanced solid tumor such as melanoma, head and neck, liver or kidney cancer.

The chain is built from TRBV5-4 and TRBJ2-3, with 13 bases lining up with TRBD2. This CDR3 contains 17 residues. Germline V gene data show CDR1 as SGHNT and CDR2 as YYREEE (reference sequence). V lost 4 bases, J lost 3 bases, and 8 bases stayed unmatched. The chain's CDR3 is CASSRGLAGELTDTQYF. The CDR3 DNA reads TGTGCCAGCAGCCGCGGACTAGCGGGAGAGTTGACAGATACGCAGTATTTT.

The rearrangement joins TRBV7-9 to TRBJ2-7, with 10 bases matching TRBD1. This CDR3 is built from 15 residues. V lost 5 bases and J lost 2; bases outside the gene matches: 6. Germline assignment: CDR1 SEHNR and CDR2 FQNEAQ (reference sequence). DNA of the CDR3: TGTGCCAGCAGCCGGACAGGGGGATTGGCCTACGAGCAGTACTTC. Translated: CASSRTGGLAYEQYF.

The chain recombines TRBV30 with TRBJ1-2; TRBD1 aligns across 11 bases. Germline CDR1 GTSNPN, CDR2 SVGIG (reference sequence). CDR3 length: 14 amino acids. J lost 8 bases, V lost 2 bases, and 7 bases had no gene match. DNA for the CDR3: TGTGCCTGGAGTTTGGACAGGGGGCCTGGGGGCTACACCTTC. Protein: CAWSLDRGPGGYTF.

The chain links TRBV5-1 to TRBJ1-1; unclear D gene. The V end was cut by 5 bases, the J end by 1 base, with 9 bases between. Per the germline V gene, CDR1 is SGHRS and CDR2 is YFSETQ. The CDR3 covers 13 residues. The CDR3 region has the DNA TGCGCCAGCAGGATCGACCCGAACACTGAAGCTTTCTTT. Protein sequence: CASRIDPNTEAFF.

The count of this clone is one. The CDR3 DNA reads as TGTGCCAGCAGCGTAGGGCAGGGGGCGCGTGAAAAACTGTTTTTT. This codes for CASSVGQGAREKLFF. J is TRBJ1-4 and V is TRBV9; 8 nucleotides align to TRBD1. The germline V gene has CDR1 SGDLS and CDR2 YYNGEE. Trimming at V came to 0 bases and at J to 7 bases, leaving 5 bases not matched to a gene. The CDR3 contains 15 residues.

This chain links TRBV19 with TRBJ2-1; 10 nucleotides match TRBD2. The CDR3 length is 16 residues. Germline V gives CDR1 LNHDA, CDR2 SQIVND (reference sequence). Unmatched junction bases numbered 10, after V lost 6 bases and J lost 5 bases. CDR3 amino acids: CASRLASGSFHNEQFF. DNA for the CDR3: TGTGCCAGTAGATTAGCTAGCGGGAGTTTCCACAATGAGCAGTTCTTC. Full variable domain (missing parts from reference TRBV19 and TRBJ2-1): DGGITQSPKYLFRKEGQNVTLSCEQNLNHDAMYWYRQDPGQGLRLIYYSQIVNDFQKGDIAEGYSVSREKKESFPLTVTSAQKNPTAFYLCASRLASGSFHNEQFFGPGTRLTVL.

This clone was seen a few times. This sequence joins TRBV9 and TRBJ1-1; D is undetermined. Germline assignment: CDR1 SGDLS and CDR2 YYNGEE. This CDR3 comprises 13 residues. Trimming stripped 4 bases from V and 1 base from J, with 8 bases between. This CDR3 reads CASSPRQNTEAFF. The CDR3 nucleotides read TGTGCCAGCAGCCCACGACAGAACACTGAAGCTTTCTTT.

This chain links TRBV11-1 with TRBJ1-6; 7 bases align to TRBD1. The germline CDR1 and CDR2 sequences are SGHAT and FQDESV (reference sequence). The CDR3 has 13 residues. Trimming cost V 5 bases and J 10 bases; bases outside gene matches: 5. Written as DNA, the CDR3 is TGTGCCAGCAGCCAGGACAGGAACTCACCCCTCCACTTT. As protein: CASSQDRNSPLHF.

The chain employs TRBV2 and TRBJ2-5; D perhaps matches TRBD1 (6 bases). This CDR3 is built from 16 residues. CDR1 and CDR2 (germline): SNHLY, FYNNEI. With 6 bases removed from V and 0 bases from J, the gap between germline ends came to 17 bases. The CDR3 spells CASSVRDNWYQETQYF. DNA of the CDR3: TGTGCCAGCAGCGTCCGGGACAACTGGTACCAAGAGACCCAGTACTTC.

CDR3 amino acids: CASSESGRDTGELFF. The CDR3 coding sequence is TGTGCCAGCAGTGAAAGTGGGAGGGACACCGGGGAGCTGTTTTTT. The chain carries TRBV25-1 and TRBJ2-2, with 7 bases lining up with TRBD2. The V gene end was trimmed by 2 bases and the J gene end by 3 bases; junction bases not matched to a gene: 3. CDR1 is MGHDK, CDR2 SYGVNS, per germline. The CDR3 covers 15 residues. The variable domain in full, completed from reference TRBV25-1 and TRBJ2-2, reads EADIYQTPRYLVIGTGKKITLECSQTMGHDKMYWYQQDPGMELHLIHYSYGVNSTEKGDLSSESTVSRIRTEHFPLTLESARPSHTSQYLCASSESGRDTGELFFGEGSRLTVL.

The chain carries TRBV6-1 and TRBJ1-5; the D gene is possibly TRBD1 (6 bases). The V and J ends lost 4 bases and 1 base respectively, with 11 bases between them. The germline gives CDR1 MNHNS, CDR2 SASEGT. The CDR3 sequence is 15 residues long. For the CDR3, the DNA is TGTGCCAGCAGTGGAACAGGGTTGAGCAATCAGCCCCAGCATTTT. Its translation is CASSGTGLSNQPQHF.

CDR3 bases: TGTGCCAGCAGCTTGGAGGGAGGGGCGCCCTACGAGCAGTACTTC. As protein: CASSLEGGAPYEQYF. The chain couples TRBV7-9 to TRBJ2-7, with 7 bases matching TRBD2. Germline assignment: CDR1 SEHNR and CDR2 FQNEAQ (reference sequence). V dropped 3 bases and J dropped 2; count of bases not matched to a gene: 7. CDR3 length: 15 amino acids.

V is TRBV28 and J is TRBJ1-5; D is perhaps TRBD1 (5 bases). Deletions cut 7 bases from V and 1 base from J, with 14 bases between. The CDR3 sequence is 15 residues long. Germline-derived CDR1 and CDR2 are MDHEN and SYDVKM. The CDR3 region is CASTLGDWSNQPQHF. The CDR3 coding sequence is TGTGCCAGCACTTTGGGGGATTGGAGCAATCAGCCCCAGCATTTT.

This clone has just a few counts. The chain links TRBV19 to TRBJ1-1, with D uncertain. Germline V gives CDR1 LNHDA, CDR2 SQIVND (reference sequence). This CDR3 has 14 residues. Between the trimmed V and J ends, which lost 6 bases and 1 base, there was a span of 12 bases. The CDR3 DNA follows: TGTGCCAGTAGGCCCGGACGGTCGAACACTGAAGCTTTCTTT. Residues: CASRPGRSNTEAFF.

This clone came up a few times. This chain joins TRBV6-5 and TRBJ1-1, with TRBD1 identical over 7 bases. J gave up 6 bases and V 2 bases, and 6 bases lay outside the gene matches. CDR1 is MNHEY and CDR2 is SVGAGI in the germline V gene. This CDR3 has 14 amino acids. CDR3 loop: CASSYHTGAAEAFF. In DNA form, the CDR3 reads TGTGCCAGCAGTTACCATACAGGGGCGGCTGAAGCTTTCTTT.

V usage is TRBV9 and J usage is TRBJ1-5, with D uncertain. The CDR3 contains 11 residues. Germline V gene sequence: CDR1 SGDLS, CDR2 YYNGEE. Trimming removed 5 bases at V and 11 bases at J, with 11 bases between. The CDR3 loop reads CASRDRRTQHF. The CDR3 nucleotides read TGTGCCAGCAGGGACCGACGGACCCAGCATTTT.